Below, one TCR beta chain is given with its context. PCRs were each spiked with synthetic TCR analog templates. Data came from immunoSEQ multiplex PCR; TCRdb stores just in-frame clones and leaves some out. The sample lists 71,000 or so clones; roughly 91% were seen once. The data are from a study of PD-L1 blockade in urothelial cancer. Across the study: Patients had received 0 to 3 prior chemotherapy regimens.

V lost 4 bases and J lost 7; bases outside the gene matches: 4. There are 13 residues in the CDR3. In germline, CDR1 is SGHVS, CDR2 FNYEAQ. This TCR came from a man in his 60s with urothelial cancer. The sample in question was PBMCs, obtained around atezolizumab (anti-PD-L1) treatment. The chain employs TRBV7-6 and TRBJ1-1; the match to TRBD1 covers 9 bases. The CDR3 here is CASSSTGGSEAFF. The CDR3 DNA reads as TGTGCCAGCAGCTCGACAGGGGGGAGTGAAGCTTTCTTT.